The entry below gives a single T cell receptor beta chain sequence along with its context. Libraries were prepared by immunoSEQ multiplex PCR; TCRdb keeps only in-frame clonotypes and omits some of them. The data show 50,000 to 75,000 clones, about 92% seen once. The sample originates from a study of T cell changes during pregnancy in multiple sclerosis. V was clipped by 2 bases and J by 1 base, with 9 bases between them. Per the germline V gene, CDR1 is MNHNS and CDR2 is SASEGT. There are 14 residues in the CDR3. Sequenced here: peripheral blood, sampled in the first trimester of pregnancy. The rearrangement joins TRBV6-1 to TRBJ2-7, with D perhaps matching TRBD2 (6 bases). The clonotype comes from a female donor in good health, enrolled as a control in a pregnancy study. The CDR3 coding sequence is TGTGCCAGCAGTGAATGGGGGGTATCCTACGAGCAGTACTTC. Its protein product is CASSEWGVSYEQYF.